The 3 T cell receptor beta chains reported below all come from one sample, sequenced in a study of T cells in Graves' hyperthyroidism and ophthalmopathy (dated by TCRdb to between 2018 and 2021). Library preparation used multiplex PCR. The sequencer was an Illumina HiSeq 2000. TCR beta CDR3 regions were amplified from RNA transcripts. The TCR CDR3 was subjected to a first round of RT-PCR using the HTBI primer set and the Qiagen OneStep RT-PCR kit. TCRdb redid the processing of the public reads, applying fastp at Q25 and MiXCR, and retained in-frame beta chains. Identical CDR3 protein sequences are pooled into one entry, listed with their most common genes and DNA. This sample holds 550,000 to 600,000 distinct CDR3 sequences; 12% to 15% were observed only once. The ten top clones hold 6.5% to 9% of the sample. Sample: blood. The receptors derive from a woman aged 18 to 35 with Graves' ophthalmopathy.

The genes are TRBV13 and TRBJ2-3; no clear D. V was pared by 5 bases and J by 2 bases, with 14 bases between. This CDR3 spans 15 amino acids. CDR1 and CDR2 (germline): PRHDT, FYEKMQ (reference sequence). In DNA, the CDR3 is TGTGCCAGCAGCCCCCGAGACCGGAACACAGATACGCAGTATTTT. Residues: CASSPRDRNTDTQYF.

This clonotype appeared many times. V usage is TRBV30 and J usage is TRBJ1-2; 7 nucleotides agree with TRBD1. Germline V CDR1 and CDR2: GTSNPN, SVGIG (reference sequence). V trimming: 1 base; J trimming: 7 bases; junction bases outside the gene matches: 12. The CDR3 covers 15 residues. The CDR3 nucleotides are TGTGCCTGGAGTGCCTGGGACAGTTTCGGGCCTGGCTACACCTTC. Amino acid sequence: CAWSAWDSFGPGYTF.

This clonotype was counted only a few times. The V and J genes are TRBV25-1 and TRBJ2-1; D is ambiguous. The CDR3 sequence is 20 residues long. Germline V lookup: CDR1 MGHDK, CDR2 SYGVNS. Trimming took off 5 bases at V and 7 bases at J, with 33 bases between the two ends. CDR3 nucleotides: TGTGCCAGCAGTACCCCTATTCGCTTAAGGCAGAGTTACGACTTGAATGAGCAGTTCTTC. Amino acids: CASSTPIRLRQSYDLNEQFF. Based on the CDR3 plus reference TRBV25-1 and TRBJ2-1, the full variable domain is EADIYQTPRYLVIGTGKKITLECSQTMGHDKMYWYQQDPGMELHLIHYSYGVNSTEKGDLSSESTVSRIRTEHFPLTLESARPSHTSQYLCASSTPIRLRQSYDLNEQFFGPGTRLTVL.